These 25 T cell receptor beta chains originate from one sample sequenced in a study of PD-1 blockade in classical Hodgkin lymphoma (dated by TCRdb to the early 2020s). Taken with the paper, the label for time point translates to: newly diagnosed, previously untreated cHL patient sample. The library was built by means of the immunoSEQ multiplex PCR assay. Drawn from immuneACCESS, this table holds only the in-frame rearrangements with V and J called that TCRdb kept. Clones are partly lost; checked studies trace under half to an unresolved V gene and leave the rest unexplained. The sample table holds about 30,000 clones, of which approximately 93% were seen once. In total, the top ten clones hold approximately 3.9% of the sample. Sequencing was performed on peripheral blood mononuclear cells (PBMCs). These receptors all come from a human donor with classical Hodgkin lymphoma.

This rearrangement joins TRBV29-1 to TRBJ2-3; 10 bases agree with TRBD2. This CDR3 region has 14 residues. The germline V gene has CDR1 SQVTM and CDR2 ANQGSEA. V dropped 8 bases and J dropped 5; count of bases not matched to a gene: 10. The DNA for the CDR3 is TGCAGCTCCGGACTAGCGGATGACCAAGATACGCAGTATTTT. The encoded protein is CSSGLADDQDTQYF.

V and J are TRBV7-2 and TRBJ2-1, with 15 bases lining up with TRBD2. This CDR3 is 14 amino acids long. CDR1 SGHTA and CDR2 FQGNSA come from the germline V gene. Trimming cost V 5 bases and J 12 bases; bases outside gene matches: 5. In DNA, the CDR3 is TGTGCCAGCAGCGGACTAGCGGGAGGGCCGGGGCAGTTCTTC. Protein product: CASSGLAGGPGQFF.

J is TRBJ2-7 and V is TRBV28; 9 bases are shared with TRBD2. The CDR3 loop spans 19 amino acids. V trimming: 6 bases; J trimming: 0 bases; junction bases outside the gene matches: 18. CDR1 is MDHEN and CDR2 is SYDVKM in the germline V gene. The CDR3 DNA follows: TGTGCCAGCAGCGGACGGACTAGCGTAAATCACCGGAGCTCCTACGAGCAGTACTTC. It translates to CASSGRTSVNHRSSYEQYF.

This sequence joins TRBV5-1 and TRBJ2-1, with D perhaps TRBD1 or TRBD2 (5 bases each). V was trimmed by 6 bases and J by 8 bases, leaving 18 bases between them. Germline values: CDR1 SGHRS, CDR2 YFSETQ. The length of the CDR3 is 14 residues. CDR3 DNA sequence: TGCGCCAGCACCCCCGGGACGGACGTGGATGAGCAGTTCTTC. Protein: CASTPGTDVDEQFF.

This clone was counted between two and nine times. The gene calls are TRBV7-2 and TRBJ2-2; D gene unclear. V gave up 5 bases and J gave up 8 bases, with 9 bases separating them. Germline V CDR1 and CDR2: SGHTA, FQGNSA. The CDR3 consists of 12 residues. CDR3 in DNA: TGTGCCAGCAGCCCCCTAGTGGGGGAGCTGTTTTTT. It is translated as CASSPLVGELFF.

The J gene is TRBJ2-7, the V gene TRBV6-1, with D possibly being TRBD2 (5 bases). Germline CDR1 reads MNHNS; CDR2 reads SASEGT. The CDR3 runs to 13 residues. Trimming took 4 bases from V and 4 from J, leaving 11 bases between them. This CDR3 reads CASSVSGGYEQYF. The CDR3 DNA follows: TGTGCCAGCAGTGTGAGTGGAGGATACGAGCAGTACTTC.

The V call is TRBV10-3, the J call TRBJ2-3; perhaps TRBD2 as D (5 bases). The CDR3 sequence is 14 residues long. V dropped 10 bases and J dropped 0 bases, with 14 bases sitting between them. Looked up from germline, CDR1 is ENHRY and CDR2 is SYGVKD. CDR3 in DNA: TGTGCCACTACTAAGCGGACTAGCACAGATACGCAGTATTTT. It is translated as CATTKRTSTDTQYF.

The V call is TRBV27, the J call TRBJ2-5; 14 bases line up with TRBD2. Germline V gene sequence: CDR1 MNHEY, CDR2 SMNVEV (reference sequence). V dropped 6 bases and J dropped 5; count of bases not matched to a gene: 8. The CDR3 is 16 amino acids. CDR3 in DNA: TGTGCCAGCAGGAGTGGACTAGCGGGAGGCGGGGAGACCCAGTACTTC. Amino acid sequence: CASRSGLAGGGETQYF.

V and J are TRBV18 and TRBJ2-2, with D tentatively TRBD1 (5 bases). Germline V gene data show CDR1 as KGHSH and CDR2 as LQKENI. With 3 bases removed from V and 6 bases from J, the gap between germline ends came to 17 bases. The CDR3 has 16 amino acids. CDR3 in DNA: TGTGCCAGCTCACCCAGGGATCCTGCGGTCGCCGGGGAGCTGTTTTTT. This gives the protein CASSPRDPAVAGELFF.

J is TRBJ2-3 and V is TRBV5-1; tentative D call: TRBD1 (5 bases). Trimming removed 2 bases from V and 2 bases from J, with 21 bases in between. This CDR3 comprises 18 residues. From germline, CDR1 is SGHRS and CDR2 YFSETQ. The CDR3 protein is CASSFRLFGQGVTDTQYF. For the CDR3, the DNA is TGCGCCAGCAGCTTTAGGTTGTTTGGTCAGGGCGTCACAGATACGCAGTATTTT.

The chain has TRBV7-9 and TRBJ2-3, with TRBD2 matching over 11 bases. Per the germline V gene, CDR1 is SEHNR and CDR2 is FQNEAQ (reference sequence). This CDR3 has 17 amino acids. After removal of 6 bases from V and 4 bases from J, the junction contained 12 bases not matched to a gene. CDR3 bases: TGTGCCAGCAGACGCTATACTAGCGGGAGAGCATCAGATACGCAGTATTTT. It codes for CASRRYTSGRASDTQYF.

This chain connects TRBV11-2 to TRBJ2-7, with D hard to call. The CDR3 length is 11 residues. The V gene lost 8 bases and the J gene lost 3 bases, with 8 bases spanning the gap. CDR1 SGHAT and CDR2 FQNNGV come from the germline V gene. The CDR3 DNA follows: TGTGCCAGCGGGCCAGACTACGAGCAGTACTTC. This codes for CASGPDYEQYF.

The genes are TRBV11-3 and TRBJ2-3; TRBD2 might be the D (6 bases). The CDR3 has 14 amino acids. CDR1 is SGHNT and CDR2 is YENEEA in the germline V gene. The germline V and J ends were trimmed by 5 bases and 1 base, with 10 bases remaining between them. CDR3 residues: CASSPTRGTDTQYF. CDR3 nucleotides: TGTGCCAGCAGCCCGACTAGGGGCACAGATACGCAGTATTTT.

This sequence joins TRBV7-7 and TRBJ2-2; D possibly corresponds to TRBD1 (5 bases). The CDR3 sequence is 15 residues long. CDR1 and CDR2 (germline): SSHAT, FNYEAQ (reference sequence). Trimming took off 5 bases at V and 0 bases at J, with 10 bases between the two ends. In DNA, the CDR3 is TGTGCCAGCAGCCGCCAGACAGCGAACACCGGGGAGCTGTTTTTT. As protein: CASSRQTANTGELFF.

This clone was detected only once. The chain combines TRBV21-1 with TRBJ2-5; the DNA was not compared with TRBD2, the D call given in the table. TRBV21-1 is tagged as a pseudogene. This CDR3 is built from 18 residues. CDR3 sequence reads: CASSKDGASGSLQETQYF. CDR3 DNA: TGTGCCAGCAGCAAAGATGGGGCTAGCGGCTCCCTCCAAGAGACCCAGTACTTC.

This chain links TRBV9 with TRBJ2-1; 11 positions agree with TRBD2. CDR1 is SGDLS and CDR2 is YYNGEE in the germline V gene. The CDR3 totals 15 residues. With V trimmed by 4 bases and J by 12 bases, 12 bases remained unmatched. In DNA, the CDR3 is TGTGCCAGCAGCACCGGGACTAGCGGCCCTTGGGTGCAGTTCTTC. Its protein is CASSTGTSGPWVQFF.

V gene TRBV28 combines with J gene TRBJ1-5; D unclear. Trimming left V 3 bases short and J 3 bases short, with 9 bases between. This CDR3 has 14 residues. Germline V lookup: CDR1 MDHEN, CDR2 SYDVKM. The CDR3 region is CASSFTRYNQPQHF. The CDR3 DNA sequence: TGTGCCAGCAGTTTTACCAGGTACAATCAGCCCCAGCATTTT. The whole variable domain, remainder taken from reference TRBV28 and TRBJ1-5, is DVKVTQSSRYLVKRTGEKVFLECVQDMDHENMFWYRQDPGLGLRLIYFSYDVKMKEKGDIPEGYSVSREKKERFSLILESASTNQTSMYLCASSFTRYNQPQHFGDGTRLSIL.

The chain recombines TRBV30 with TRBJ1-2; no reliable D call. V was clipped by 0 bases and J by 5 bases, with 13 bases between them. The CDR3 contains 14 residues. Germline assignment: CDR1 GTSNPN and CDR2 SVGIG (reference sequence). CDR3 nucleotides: TGTGCCTGGAGTGTAGAGACTCTTTTTTATGGCTACACCTTC. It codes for CAWSVETLFYGYTF. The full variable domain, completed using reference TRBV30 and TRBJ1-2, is SQTIHQWPATLVQPVGSPLSLECTVEGTSNPNLYWYRQAAGRGLQLLFYSVGIGQISSEVPQNLSASRPQDRQFILSSKKLLLSDSGFYLCAWSVETLFYGYTFGSGTRLTVV.

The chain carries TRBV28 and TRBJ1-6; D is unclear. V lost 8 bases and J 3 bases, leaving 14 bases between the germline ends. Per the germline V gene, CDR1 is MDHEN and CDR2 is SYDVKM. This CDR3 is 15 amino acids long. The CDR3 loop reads CASALPSDYNSPLHF. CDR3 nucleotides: TGTGCCAGCGCCCTCCCATCGGACTATAATTCACCCCTCCACTTT.

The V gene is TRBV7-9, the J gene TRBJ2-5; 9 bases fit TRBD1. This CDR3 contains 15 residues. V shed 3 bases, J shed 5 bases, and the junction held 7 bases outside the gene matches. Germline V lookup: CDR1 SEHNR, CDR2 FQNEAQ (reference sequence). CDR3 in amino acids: CASSFRDREWETQYF. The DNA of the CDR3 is TGTGCCAGCAGCTTCAGGGACAGGGAATGGGAGACCCAGTACTTC.

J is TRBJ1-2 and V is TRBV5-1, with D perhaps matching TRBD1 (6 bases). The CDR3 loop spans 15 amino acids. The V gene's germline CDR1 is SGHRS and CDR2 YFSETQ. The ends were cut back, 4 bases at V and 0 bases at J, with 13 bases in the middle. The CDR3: CASSPQGRANYGYTF. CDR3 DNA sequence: TGCGCCAGCAGCCCCCAGGGGCGAGCTAACTATGGCTACACCTTC.

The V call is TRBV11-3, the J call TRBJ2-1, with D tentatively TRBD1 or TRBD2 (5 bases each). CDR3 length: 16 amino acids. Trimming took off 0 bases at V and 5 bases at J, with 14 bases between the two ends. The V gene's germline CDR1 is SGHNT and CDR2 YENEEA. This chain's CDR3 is CASSLDGAGTDNEQFF. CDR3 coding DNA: TGTGCCAGCAGCTTAGACGGAGCAGGGACCGACAATGAGCAGTTCTTC.

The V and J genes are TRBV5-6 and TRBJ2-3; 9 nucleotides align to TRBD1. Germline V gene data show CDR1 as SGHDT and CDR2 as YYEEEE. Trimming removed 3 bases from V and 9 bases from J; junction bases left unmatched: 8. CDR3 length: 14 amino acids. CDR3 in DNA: TGTGCCAGCAGCTCGGACAGGGGCGGAGGAACGCAGTATTTT. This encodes CASSSDRGGGTQYF. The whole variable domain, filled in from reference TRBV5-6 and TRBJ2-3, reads DAGVTQSPTHLIKTRGQQVTLRCSPKSGHDTVSWYQQALGQGPQFIFQYYEEEERQRGNFPDRFSGHQFPNYSSELNVNALLLGDSALYLCASSSDRGGGTQYFGPGTRLTVL.

The CDR3 sequence is CASSLGQGQYADEAFF. As DNA, the CDR3 is TGTGCCAGCAGCTTGGGACAGGGGCAATATGCAGATGAAGCTTTCTTT. V and J are TRBV5-4 and TRBJ1-1; TRBD1 agrees at 8 bases. J lost 7 bases, V lost 0 bases, and 11 bases had no gene match. Germline loops: CDR1 SGHNT, CDR2 YYREEE (reference sequence). The CDR3 runs to 16 residues. The full variable domain, rest sourced from reference TRBV5-4 and TRBJ1-1, is ETGVTQSPTHLIKTRGQQVTLRCSSQSGHNTVSWYQQALGQGPQFIFQYYREEENGRGNFPPRFSGLQFPNYSSELNVNALELDDSALYLCASSLGQGQYADEAFFGQGTRLTVV.

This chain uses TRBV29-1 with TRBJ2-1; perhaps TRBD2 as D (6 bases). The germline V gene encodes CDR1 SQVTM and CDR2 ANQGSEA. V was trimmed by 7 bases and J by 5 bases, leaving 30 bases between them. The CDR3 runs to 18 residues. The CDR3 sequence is CSGNAGFRAKLTNNEQFF. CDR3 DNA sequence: TGCAGCGGGAACGCGGGGTTTAGGGCTAAGCTTACCAACAATGAGCAGTTCTTC.